The clone carrying this T cell receptor beta chain appeared many times. Amplified regions were TCR beta CDR3 sequences from RNA transcripts. TCR CDR3 regions were first amplified by RT-PCR with HTBI primers. TCRdb analysed the multiplex PCR reads with MiXCR anew, one entry per CDR3 protein. This sample has under 300,000 distinct CDR3 sequences; roughly 15% occur once, and the top ten carry roughly 14%. This CDR3 is built from 15 residues. Germline-derived CDR1 and CDR2 are LGHDT and YNNKEL (reference sequence). V dropped 1 base and J dropped 5 bases, with 14 bases sitting between them. These patients, aged 18 to 65, had recently diagnosed hyperthyroidism lasting under 2 months. These data are taken from a study of T cells in Graves' hyperthyroidism and ophthalmopathy.

This clonotype was obtained from a woman between 35 and 50 years old with Graves' hyperthyroidism that later progressed to Graves' ophthalmopathy. The specimen sequenced was blood. The chain couples TRBV3-1 to TRBJ1-2; TRBD1 might be the D (5 bases). CDR3 sequence reads: CASSQAPGGGYGYTF. In nucleotides, the CDR3 is TGTGCCAGCAGCCAAGCCCCCGGGGGAGGGTATGGCTACACCTTC. Supplemented by reference TRBV3-1 and TRBJ1-2, the full variable domain reads DTAVSQTPKYLVTQMGNDKSIKCEQNLGHDTMYWYKQDSKKFLKIMFSYNNKELIINETVPNRFSPKSPDKAHLNLHINSLELGDSAVYFCASSQAPGGGYGYTFGSGTRLTVV.